A single T cell receptor beta chain is shown here with its context. For TCRbeta, the library was prepared with unique molecular identifiers. TCRdb processed the PCR reads anew with MiXCR; each CDR3 protein has one entry. The data show over 400,000 distinct CDR3 sequences, approximately 13% seen once. These data belong to a study of T-cell reconstitution after alpha-beta-depleted transplantation in children. With 2 bases removed from V and 0 bases from J, the gap between germline ends came to 32 bases. This CDR3 comprises 23 residues. This material consisted of PBMCs from the stem cell graft donor, taken from the stem cell graft. This TCR was recovered from a human donor who donated a stem cell graft to a child with combined immunodeficiency. The chain recombines TRBV7-1 with TRBJ1-3; D is perhaps TRBD1 (6 bases). TRBV7-1 is noted as an ORF with a role that remains uncertain. The CDR3 sequence: CASSSTGFNPLSRDQDSGNTIYF. In DNA, the CDR3 is TGTGCCAGCAGCTCAACAGGGTTCAACCCGCTTTCCAGGGACCAGGACTCTGGAAACACCATATATTTT.